Here is one T cell receptor beta chain with its context. No antigen is known for it. These data come from a study of Ad26.COV2.S vaccination and SARS-CoV-2 variants. Described treatment: roughly 20 received Ad26.COV2.S at low or high dose, single or two shots; roughly five received placebo; per-sample allocation not given. Samples came from day 63 after the first vaccine or placebo injection. Broader study findings: Analytic work on TCR breadth and depth might have understated the full extent of total T cell responses. After vaccination, reports described spike-specific CD8+ and CD4+ T cell responses as showing substantial breadth.

V lost 3 bases to trimming and J lost 2 bases, with 6 bases between them. Germline V gene data show CDR1 as SGHTS and CDR2 as YDEGEE. The CDR3 contains 12 residues. Libraries were prepared by immunoSEQ multiplex PCR; TCRdb keeps only in-frame clonotypes and omits some of them. The data show about 440,000 clones, less than 95% seen once. This chain joins TRBV5-8 and TRBJ2-7; D gene uncertain. Sequencing was performed on peripheral blood, taken in a trial of Ad26.COV2.S vaccine versus placebo. This clonotype was obtained from a person between 18 and 59 years old who received the Ad26.COV2.S COVID-19 vaccine or a placebo. The CDR3 spells CASSSTAYEQYF. The CDR3 nucleotides are TGTGCCAGCAGCTCCACAGCCTACGAGCAGTACTTC. Using reference TRBV5-8 and TRBJ2-7 for the parts outside the CDR3, the full variable domain is EAGVTQSPTHLIKTRGQQATLRCSPISGHTSVYWYQQALGLGLQFLLWYDEGEERNRGNFPPRFSGRQFPNYSSELNVNALELEDSALYLCASSSTAYEQYFGPGTRLTVT.